This T cell receptor beta chain appears in the sequencing data of a study of OX40 agonist ivuxolimab in advanced cancers. Turning to the study itself: Clinicians treated patients with ivuxolimab, an agonistic anti-OX40 (CD134) antibody. People in dose escalation had one of these cancers: hepatocellular carcinoma, melanoma, renal cell or head and neck cancer. Past anti-PD-1, anti-PD-L1 or anti-CTLA-4 therapy was accepted, and roughly 40% had received some.

TCRdb's copy holds only in-frame clones and misses some; the assay was immunoSEQ multiplex PCR. The sample lists 60,000 to 75,000 clones, about 86% occurring once. Concerning this clone: Its antigen is currently unknown.

Trimming removed 6 bases at V and 2 bases at J, with 14 bases between. This CDR3 is 14 amino acids long. Germline V gene data show CDR1 as MNHNS and CDR2 as SASEGT. Study-level points and caveats: Undetermined was the antigen specificity of the expanded peripheral T cells.

J is TRBJ2-7 and V is TRBV6-1; D is possibly TRBD1 or TRBD2 (7 bases each). The receptor was derived from an adult with an advanced solid tumor such as melanoma, head and neck, liver or kidney cancer. Here the sequenced sample was CD4+ or CD8+ T cells sorted from blood, taken in a trial of the OX40 agonist ivuxolimab. CDR3 sequence: CASSQGGLTYEQYF. In nucleotides, the CDR3 is TGTGCCAGCAGCCAGGGGGGACTAACCTACGAGCAGTACTTC.